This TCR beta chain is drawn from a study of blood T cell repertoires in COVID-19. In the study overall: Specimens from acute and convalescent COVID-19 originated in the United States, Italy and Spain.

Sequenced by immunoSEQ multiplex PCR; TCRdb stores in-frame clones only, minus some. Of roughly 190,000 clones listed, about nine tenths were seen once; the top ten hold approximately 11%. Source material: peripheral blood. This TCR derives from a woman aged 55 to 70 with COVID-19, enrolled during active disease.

The CDR3 coding sequence is TGTGCCAGCAGTCCCCGGGACAGGGAGGAAAAACTGTTTTTT. It codes for CASSPRDREEKLFF. The chain recombines TRBV2 with TRBJ1-4; the match to TRBD1 covers 9 bases. V trimming: 5 bases; J trimming: 8 bases; junction bases outside the gene matches: 6. This CDR3 is 14 amino acids long. Germline CDR1 reads SNHLY; CDR2 reads FYNNEI.